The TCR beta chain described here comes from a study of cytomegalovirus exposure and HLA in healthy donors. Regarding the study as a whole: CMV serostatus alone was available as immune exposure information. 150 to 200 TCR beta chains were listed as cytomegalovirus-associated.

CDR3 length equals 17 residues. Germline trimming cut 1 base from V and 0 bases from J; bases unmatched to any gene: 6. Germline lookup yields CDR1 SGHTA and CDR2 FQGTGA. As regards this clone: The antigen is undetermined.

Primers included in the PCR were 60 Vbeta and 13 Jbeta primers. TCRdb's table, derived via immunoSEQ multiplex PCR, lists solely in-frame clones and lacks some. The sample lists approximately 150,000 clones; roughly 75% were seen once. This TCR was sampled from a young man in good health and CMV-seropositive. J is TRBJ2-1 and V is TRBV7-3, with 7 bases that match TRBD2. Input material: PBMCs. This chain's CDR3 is CASSLRREWGSYNEQFF. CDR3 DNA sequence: TGTGCCAGCAGCTTAAGGCGGGAGTGGGGCTCCTACAATGAGCAGTTCTTC.